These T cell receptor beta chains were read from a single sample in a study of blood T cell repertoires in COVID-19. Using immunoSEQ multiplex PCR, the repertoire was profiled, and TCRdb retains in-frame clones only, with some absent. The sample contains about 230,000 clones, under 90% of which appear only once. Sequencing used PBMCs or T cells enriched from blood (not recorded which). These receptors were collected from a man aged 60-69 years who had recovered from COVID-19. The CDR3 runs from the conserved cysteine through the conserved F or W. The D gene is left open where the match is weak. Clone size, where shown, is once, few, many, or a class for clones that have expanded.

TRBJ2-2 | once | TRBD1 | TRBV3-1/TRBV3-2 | CASSQAGGDTGELFF | TGTGCCAGCAGTCAGGCAGGGGGCGACACCGGGGAGCTGTTTTTT
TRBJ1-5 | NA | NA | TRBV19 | CASSPKVAGSQPQHF | TGTGCCAGTAGCCCAAAGGTGGCGGGAAGCCAGCCCCAGCATTTT
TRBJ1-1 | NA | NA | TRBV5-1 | CASSNTGTLNTEAFF | TGCGCCAGCAGCAACACCGGGACACTGAACACTGAAGCTTTCTTT
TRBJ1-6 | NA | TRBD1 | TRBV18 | CASSLGQGSGSPLHF | TGTGCCAGCTCACTCGGACAGGGATCGGGCTCACCCCTCCACTTT
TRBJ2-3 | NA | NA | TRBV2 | CASRPPVGPDTQYF | TGTGCCAGCAGACCACCGGTGGGGCCAGATACGCAGTATTTT
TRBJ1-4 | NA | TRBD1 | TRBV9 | CASSVEGGRAIGEKLFF | TGTGCCAGCAGCGTAGAAGGGGGCCGGGCCATAGGAGAAAAACTGTTTTTT
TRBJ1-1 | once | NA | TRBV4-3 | CASSQVGADEAFF | TGCGCCAGCAGCCAAGTGGGGGCTGATGAAGCTTTCTTT
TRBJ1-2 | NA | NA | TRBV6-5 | CASKTDRLNYGYTF | TGTGCCAGCAAGACTGACAGACTGAACTATGGCTACACCTTC
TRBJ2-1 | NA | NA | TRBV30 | CAWSGGRPYNEQFF | TGTGCCTGGAGTGGAGGGCGGCCTTACAATGAGCAGTTCTTC
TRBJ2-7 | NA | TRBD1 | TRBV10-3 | CAISPRDRYYEQYF | TGTGCCATCTCCCCCCGGGACAGGTACTACGAGCAGTACTTC
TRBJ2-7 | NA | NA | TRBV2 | CASSERQASSYEQYF | TGTGCCAGCAGTGAAAGGCAGGCGAGCTCCTACGAGCAGTACTTC
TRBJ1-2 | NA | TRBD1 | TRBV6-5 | CASSYSGTEGYGYTF | TGTGCCAGCAGTTACTCTGGGACAGAGGGCTATGGCTACACCTTC
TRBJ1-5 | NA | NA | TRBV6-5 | CASKDSSNQPQHF | TGTGCCAGCAAGGACTCTAGCAATCAGCCCCAGCATTTT
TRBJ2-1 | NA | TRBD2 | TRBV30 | CAWSKGLAGYNEQFF | TGTGCCTGGAGTAAGGGACTAGCGGGTTACAATGAGCAGTTCTTC
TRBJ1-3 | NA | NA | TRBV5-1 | CASSPLQGSPSGNTIYF | TGCGCCAGCAGCCCGTTACAGGGCAGCCCCTCTGGAAACACCATATATTTT
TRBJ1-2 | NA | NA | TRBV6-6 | CASSRGSGERAYGYTF | TGTGCCAGCAGTAGGGGTTCGGGAGAGCGGGCCTATGGCTACACCTTC
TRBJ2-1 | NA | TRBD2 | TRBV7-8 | CASSPSGGSSYNEQFF | TGTGCCAGCAGCCCTAGCGGGGGCAGCTCCTACAATGAGCAGTTCTTC
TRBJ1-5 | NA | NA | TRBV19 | CASSNQGVGNQPQHF | TGTGCCAGTTCGAACCAGGGCGTCGGCAATCAGCCCCAGCATTTT
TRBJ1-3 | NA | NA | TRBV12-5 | CASGLVRGGSTIYF | TGTGCTAGTGGTTTGGTACGCGGGGGATCCACCATATATTTT
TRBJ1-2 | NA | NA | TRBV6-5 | CASSYLRQGSYGYTF | TGTGCCAGCAGTTACTTGCGACAAGGTAGCTATGGCTACACCTTC
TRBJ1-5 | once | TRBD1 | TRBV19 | CASRRGQGQPQHF | TGTGCCAGCCGCAGGGGGCAGGGTCAGCCCCAGCATTTT
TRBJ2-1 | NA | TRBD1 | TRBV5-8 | CASSLGQGTYNEQFF | TGTGCCAGCAGCTTGGGACAGGGCACCTACAATGAGCAGTTCTTC
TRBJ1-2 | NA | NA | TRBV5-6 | CASSSGGNYGYTF | TGTGCCAGCAGCTCCGGAGGGAACTATGGCTACACCTTC
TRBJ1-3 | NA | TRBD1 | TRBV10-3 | CAISPGTGYSNTIYF | TGTGCCATCAGCCCCGGGACAGGTTATTCTAACACCATATATTTT
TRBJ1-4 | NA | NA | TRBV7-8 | CASSSQLDGRLREKLFF | TGTGCCAGCAGCTCTCAACTCGACGGGAGGCTACGGGAAAAACTGTTTTTT
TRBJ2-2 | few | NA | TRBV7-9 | CASSLGLTNTGELFF | TGTGCCAGCAGCTTGGGACTTACGAACACCGGGGAGCTGTTTTTT
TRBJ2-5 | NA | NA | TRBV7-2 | CASSLESPGTQYF | TGTGCCAGCAGCTTAGAATCTCCGGGGACCCAGTACTTC
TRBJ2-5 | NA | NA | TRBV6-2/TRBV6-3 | CASTPEERKIQETQYF | TGTGCCAGCACCCCGGAGGAGCGGAAAATCCAAGAGACCCAGTACTTC